Below, one TCR beta chain is given with its context. The sample is drawn from a study of cytomegalovirus exposure and HLA in healthy donors. V was shortened by 4 bases and J by 4 bases, with 19 bases between the two germline ends. The CDR3 has 16 amino acids. Germline loops: CDR1 SNHLY, CDR2 FYNNEI. The PCR made use of 60 Vbeta and 13 Jbeta primers. This table comes from immunoSEQ multiplex PCR, and its TCRdb copy is limited to in-frame clones, with some not included. The repertoire holds over 55,000 clones, with roughly four fifths as singletons. What was sequenced was PBMCs. The clonotype originates from a man aged 35 to 55 in good health and CMV-seronegative. The chain joins TRBV2 to TRBJ1-2; maybe TRBD1 (5 bases). Here the CDR3 reads CASSGDLGRRIYGYTF. For the CDR3, the DNA is TGTGCCAGCAGTGGAGATTTGGGGCGAAGGATCTATGGCTACACCTTC.